This is a list of T cell receptor beta chains from one sample in a study of blood T cell repertoires in COVID-19. Sequenced by immunoSEQ multiplex PCR; TCRdb stores in-frame clones only, minus some. The table has over 200,000 clones, over 75% seen once. The material sequenced was peripheral blood. The receptors were sampled from a man aged 35 to 55 with active or convalescent COVID-19. Both conserved end residues are part of each CDR3. The D gene is left open where the match is weak. Size tells how often a clone was seen (once, few, many) or the class of an expanded clone, and some rows leave it out.

D gene,clone size,V gene,J gene,CDR3 protein,CDR3 DNA
TRBD1,NA,TRBV10-2,TRBJ2-5,CASSEGGQGAPETQYF,TGCGCCAGCAGTGAGGGGGGACAGGGGGCGCCGGAGACCCAGTACTTC
NA,NA,TRBV18,TRBJ1-6,CASSPGAYSDPLHF,TGTGCCAGCTCACCAGGAGCCTACTCTGATCCCCTCCACTTT
NA,NA,TRBV10-1,TRBJ2-3,CASSESRFEGTDTQYF,TGCGCCAGCAGTGAGTCGAGGTTCGAGGGCACAGATACGCAGTATTTT
TRBD1,NA,TRBV3-1/TRBV3-2,TRBJ1-2,CASSQGTGGFYGYTF,TGTGCCAGCAGCCAAGGGACAGGGGGATTCTATGGCTACACCTTC
NA,NA,TRBV7-2,TRBJ2-1,CASSFTSSSYNEQFF,TGTGCCAGCAGCTTTACGTCCAGCTCCTACAATGAGCAGTTCTTC
NA,NA,TRBV19,TRBJ1-3,CASTPGSAGNTIYF,TGTGCCAGTACCCCCGGGAGCGCCGGAAACACCATATATTTT
TRBD2,NA,TRBV4-1,TRBJ2-2,CASSQGVAGGPGGELFF,TGCGCCAGCAGCCAAGGGGTAGCGGGAGGGCCCGGCGGGGAGCTGTTTTTT
TRBD1,NA,TRBV18,TRBJ1-1,CASSPQGAGTEAFF,TGTGCCAGCTCACCGCAGGGGGCAGGAACTGAAGCTTTCTTT
NA,NA,TRBV4-1,TRBJ2-7,CASSSGVEQYF,TGCGCCAGCAGCTCGGGGGTAGAGCAGTACTTC
NA,NA,TRBV7-2,TRBJ1-4,CASSLNGTRGTTNEKLFF,TGTGCCAGCAGCTTAAACGGGACCAGGGGAACGACTAATGAAAAACTGTTTTTT
TRBD2,NA,TRBV9,TRBJ2-1,CASSGEREGVNEQFF,TGTGCCAGCAGCGGAGAGCGGGAGGGCGTCAATGAGCAGTTCTTC
NA,NA,TRBV5-1,TRBJ2-1,CASSLESSYNEQFF,TGCGCCAGCAGCTTGGAGAGTAGTTACAATGAGCAGTTCTTC
TRBD1,once,TRBV28,TRBJ1-1,CASKTGQGRIEAFF,TGTGCCAGCAAGACGGGACAGGGAAGAATTGAAGCTTTCTTT
NA,NA,TRBV7-9,TRBJ1-2,CASIARRGSNYGYTF,TGTGCCAGCATCGCCCGCCGGGGTTCCAACTATGGCTACACCTTC
TRBD1,NA,TRBV5-1,TRBJ2-7,CASRLGTGGYEQYF,TGCGCCAGCAGGCTTGGGACAGGGGGATACGAGCAGTACTTC
TRBD1,once,TRBV4-1,TRBJ1-2,CASSQVSGGAGYYGYTF,TGCGCCAGCAGCCAAGTGTCAGGGGGCGCCGGATACTATGGCTACACCTTC
NA,NA,TRBV4-1,TRBJ1-2,CASNPGQAMNYGYTF,TGCGCCAGCAATCCAGGGCAGGCCATGAACTATGGCTACACCTTC
TRBD1,NA,TRBV5-4,TRBJ1-2,CASSFGTGLINYGYTF,TGTGCCAGCAGCTTCGGGACAGGTCTTATTAACTATGGCTACACCTTC
TRBD1,NA,TRBV30,TRBJ1-6,CAWSHGQGASPLHF,TGTGCCTGGAGTCACGGACAGGGGGCTTCACCCCTCCACTTT
NA,NA,TRBV6-5,TRBJ2-3,CASSRDILNTDTQYF,TGTGCCAGCAGTAGAGACATCCTTAACACAGATACGCAGTATTTT
TRBD1,once,TRBV11-3,TRBJ2-7,CASSFTGTGAYEQYF,TGTGCCAGCAGCTTCACCGGGACAGGAGCCTACGAGCAGTACTTC
NA,NA,TRBV9,TRBJ1-2,CASSVDGRMNYGYTF,TGTGCCAGCAGCGTAGACGGGAGGATGAACTATGGCTACACCTTC
TRBD1,NA,TRBV3-1/TRBV3-2,TRBJ2-7,CASSIGQGGYEQYF,TGTGCCAGCAGCATAGGACAGGGGGGCTACGAGCAGTACTTC
NA,once,TRBV7-2,TRBJ1-2,CASSPLVGDRVYGYTF,TGTGCCAGCAGCCCGCTCGTCGGAGACAGAGTCTATGGCTACACCTTC
NA,NA,TRBV6-4,TRBJ2-1,CASSEEGAGGNEQFF,TGTGCCAGCAGTGAAGAGGGAGCGGGTGGTAATGAGCAGTTCTTC
TRBD1,few,TRBV11-1,TRBJ2-7,CASSLAGTGVYEQYF,TGTGCCAGCAGCTTAGCAGGGACAGGAGTCTACGAGCAGTACTTC
TRBD1,NA,TRBV5-4,TRBJ2-7,CASSLWDREGVTYEQYF,TGTGCCAGCAGCTTGTGGGACAGGGAAGGAGTGACCTACGAGCAGTACTTC
NA,NA,TRBV27,TRBJ2-7,CASSLGLTSYEQYF,TGTGCCAGCAGTCTCGGACTCACATCCTACGAGCAGTACTTC
TRBD2,NA,TRBV28,TRBJ2-1,CASSLTGRVPWPEQFF,TGTGCCAGCAGTCTAACCGGGAGGGTCCCCTGGCCTGAGCAGTTCTTC
NA,NA,TRBV19,TRBJ1-2,CASKGGEGYTF,TGTGCCTCTAAAGGAGGGGAGGGCTACACCTTC
TRBD1,NA,TRBV3-1/TRBV3-2,TRBJ2-1,CASSRRDRGDNEQFF,TGTGCCAGCAGCCGTCGGGACAGGGGCGACAATGAGCAGTTCTTC
TRBD2,NA,TRBV10-3,TRBJ2-7,CATAGEGGGAYEQYF,TGTGCCACCGCAGGCGAGGGCGGGGGAGCCTACGAGCAGTACTTC
TRBD1,NA,TRBV7-9,TRBJ2-1,CASSSTGVHSEQFF,TGTGCCAGCAGCTCTACAGGGGTCCATAGTGAGCAGTTCTTC
NA,NA,TRBV29-1,TRBJ2-3,CSVDHTDTQYF,TGCAGCGTTGACCACACAGATACGCAGTATTTT
NA,NA,TRBV2,TRBJ2-1,CASSGARFRNEQFF,TGTGCCAGCAGTGGGGCGAGATTCCGTAATGAGCAGTTCTTC
NA,NA,TRBV16,TRBJ1-1,CASSDRGGERAEAFF,TGTGCCAGCAGCGATCGAGGGGGGGAAAGAGCTGAAGCTTTCTTT
TRBD2,NA,TRBV7-6,TRBJ2-3,CASTLGSGGRTDTQYF,TGTGCCAGCACCTTAGGTAGCGGGGGTAGGACAGATACGCAGTATTTT
NA,NA,TRBV2,TRBJ2-2,CASSAGVAGELFF,TGTGCCAGCAGTGCGGGTGTAGCCGGGGAGCTGTTTTTT
TRBD2,NA,TRBV27,TRBJ2-7,CASSLRAGGRYEQYF,TGTGCCAGCAGTTTAAGGGCGGGGGGGCGCTACGAGCAGTACTTC
NA,once,TRBV5-6,TRBJ2-1,CASSLGRGSSYNEQFF,TGTGCCAGCAGCTTGGGGCGGGGCAGCTCCTACAATGAGCAGTTCTTC
NA,NA,TRBV19,TRBJ2-3,CASSGSGAGTDTQYF,TGTGCCAGTAGTGGCAGTGGGGCTGGGACAGATACGCAGTATTTT
TRBD1,NA,TRBV6-5,TRBJ2-2,CASSPDRGSTGELFF,TGTGCCAGCAGTCCGGACAGGGGGAGTACCGGGGAGCTGTTTTTT
TRBD1,NA,TRBV3-1/TRBV3-2,TRBJ1-5,CASGGTGGQPQHF,TGTGCCAGCGGGGGGACAGGGGGACAGCCCCAGCATTTT
NA,NA,TRBV28,TRBJ1-3,CASRKQTNSGNTIYF,TGTGCCAGCAGGAAACAGACAAACTCTGGAAACACCATATATTTT
NA,NA,TRBV5-4,TRBJ2-7,CASSVDSFYEQYF,TGTGCCAGCAGCGTGGACAGTTTCTACGAGCAGTACTTC